A single sample gave rise to the 13 T cell receptor beta chains below, sequenced in a study of cytomegalovirus exposure and HLA in healthy donors. The PCR contained 60 Vbeta and 13 Jbeta primers. Generated by immunoSEQ multiplex PCR, the TCRdb table keeps only in-frame clones and is missing some. The sample has 95,000 to 150,000 clones, about 73% seen once; the top ten hold around 4.5%. Input material: PBMCs. The source is a woman between 40 and 50 years old in good health and CMV-seronegative.

V gene TRBV2 combines with J gene TRBJ2-1; the match to TRBD2 covers 10 bases. The CDR3 consists of 16 residues. From germline, CDR1 is SNHLY and CDR2 FYNNEI. After removal of 2 bases from V and 6 bases from J, the junction contained 7 bases not matched to a gene. The CDR3 DNA follows: TGTGCCAGCAGTGAACGTATGGCTAGCGGGGGCAATGAGCAGTTCTTC. It translates to CASSERMASGGNEQFF.

This sequence joins TRBV5-1 and TRBJ1-2; D uncertain. The CDR3 is made up of 15 amino acids. Germline V CDR1 and CDR2: SGHRS, YFSETQ. V lost 0 bases, J lost 8 bases, and 17 bases lay in between. CDR3 sequence (DNA): TGCGCCAGCAGCTTGGTCTCCCTCGAAGCGGAAGGCTACACCTTC. As protein: CASSLVSLEAEGYTF. The full variable domain, its missing parts supplied by reference TRBV5-1 and TRBJ1-2, is KAGVTQTPRYLIKTRGQQVTLSCSPISGHRSVSWYQQTPGQGLQFLFEYFSETQRNKGNFPGRFSGRQFSNSRSEMNVSTLELGDSALYLCASSLVSLEAEGYTFGSGTRLTVV.

In this sample, this clone turned up once. The chain uses TRBV6-1 and TRBJ2-7; 7 bases are a match to TRBD2. The V gene's germline CDR1 is MNHNS and CDR2 SASEGT. V trimming: 3 bases; J trimming: 2 bases; junction bases outside the gene matches: 7. The CDR3 spans 15 residues. CDR3 bases: TGTGCCAGCAGTGAGGGGGAGGGGCTAACCTACGAGCAGTACTTC. This sequence encodes CASSEGEGLTYEQYF.

This clone was counted between two and nine times. The chain carries TRBV9 and TRBJ1-1; tentative D call: TRBD1 (6 bases). The CDR3 totals 15 residues. Between the trimmed V and J ends, which lost 2 bases and 5 bases, there was a span of 16 bases. Per the germline V gene, CDR1 is SGDLS and CDR2 is YYNGEE. The CDR3 sequence is CASSVLDSSGTEAFF. The CDR3 nucleotides read TGTGCCAGCAGCGTTCTGGACAGCTCGGGAACTGAAGCTTTCTTT. Combining the CDR3 with reference TRBV9 and TRBJ1-1 gives the whole variable domain DSGVTQTPKHLITATGQRVTLRCSPRSGDLSVYWYQQSLDQGLQFLIQYYNGEERAKGNILERFSAQQFPDLHSELNLSSLELGDSALYFCASSVLDSSGTEAFFGQGTRLTVV.

The chain employs TRBV4-2 and TRBJ1-2, with unresolved D. V gave up 2 bases and J gave up 7 bases, with 17 bases separating them. CDR1 is LGHNA and CDR2 is YNFKEQ in the germline V gene. The CDR3 extends over 15 amino acids. The CDR3 loop is CASSQPQGGKSGYTF. DNA of the CDR3: TGTGCCAGCAGCCAACCCCAAGGAGGGAAGAGTGGCTACACCTTC.

The chain combines TRBV5-4 with TRBJ2-1; 8 nucleotides agree with TRBD2. Germline CDR1 is SGHNT and CDR2 is YYREEE (reference sequence). The CDR3 is 15 amino acids. The V and J ends lost 4 bases and 4 bases, in that order; junction bases with no gene match: 7. The CDR3 coding sequence is TGTGCCAGCAGCGAGCGCCGGGGGGGATACAATGAGCAGTTCTTC. Protein product: CASSERRGGYNEQFF.

Here the CDR3 DNA reads TGTGCCAGTTCTCTATCCGATAGCGGGGTCGGCAATGAGCAGTTCTTC. Translation: CASSLSDSGVGNEQFF. This chain joins TRBV19 and TRBJ2-1, with 8 bases identical to TRBD2. The CDR3 runs 16 residues. Germline V gene data show CDR1 as LNHDA and CDR2 as SQIVND (reference sequence). The V segment lost 8 bases and the J segment 6 bases; nucleotides outside the gene matches: 15.

This chain uses TRBV4-3 with TRBJ2-2; tentatively, D is TRBD2 (7 bases). The V gene's germline CDR1 is LGHNA and CDR2 YSLEER. Trimming removed 4 bases from V and 1 base from J, with 13 bases in between. There are 16 residues in the CDR3. CDR3 region: CASSRGGVLNTGELFF. CDR3 coding DNA: TGCGCCAGCAGCCGCGGGGGCGTGTTGAACACCGGGGAGCTGTTTTTT.

The J gene is TRBJ2-3, the V gene TRBV6-1, with 10 nucleotides matching TRBD2. Germline assignment: CDR1 MNHNS and CDR2 SASEGT. After removal of 8 bases from V and 6 bases from J, the junction contained 11 bases not matched to a gene. The CDR3 contains 15 residues. CDR3 DNA sequence: TGTGCCAGCGGGAATAGCGGGGGGCCCCTTGATACGCAGTATTTT. This gives the protein CASGNSGGPLDTQYF.

The chain employs TRBV7-2 and TRBJ2-5; D gene ambiguous. Deletions cut 0 bases from V and 3 bases from J, with 14 bases between. CDR3 size: 16 residues. Germline assignment: CDR1 SGHTA and CDR2 FQGNSA. The CDR3 is CASSLAETVFKETQYF. The CDR3 DNA reads TGTGCCAGCAGCTTAGCGGAAACAGTTTTTAAAGAGACCCAGTACTTC.

The table lists this clone with a count of one. This rearrangement joins TRBV6-5 to TRBJ1-1; 9 nucleotides agree with TRBD1. Germline V lookup: CDR1 MNHEY, CDR2 SVGAGI. Trimming removed 2 bases from V and 4 bases from J; junction bases left unmatched: 5. CDR3 length: 15 residues. In DNA form, the CDR3 reads TGTGCCAGCAGTTACACCGGGACAGGGACCACTGAAGCTTTCTTT. Translating gives CASSYTGTGTTEAFF.

J is TRBJ1-2 and V is TRBV29-1; 7 bases line up with TRBD1. V lost 1 base and J lost 9; bases outside the gene matches: 8. The CDR3 consists of 13 residues. Germline loops: CDR1 SQVTM, CDR2 ANQGSEA. CDR3 loop: CSVEVQGLGSYTF. DNA for the CDR3: TGCAGCGTTGAAGTACAGGGGCTCGGGAGCTACACCTTC.

The chain combines TRBV25-1 with TRBJ1-2; D uncertain. The CDR3 length is 15 residues. V shed 1 base and J shed 0 bases, with 9 bases lying between them. CDR1 and CDR2 (germline): MGHDK, SYGVNS. This chain's CDR3 is CASSESGGANYGYTF. The CDR3 nucleotides are TGTGCCAGCAGTGAATCGGGAGGAGCTAACTATGGCTACACCTTC.